Following are 20 T cell receptor beta chains from one sample sequenced in a study of cytomegalovirus exposure and HLA in healthy donors. The data were produced by immunoSEQ multiplex PCR, yet TCRdb's version contains in-frame clones alone and is incomplete. The sample consists of approximately 280,000 clones, 86% of them appearing once. Material for sequencing was PBMCs. Source of these receptors: a woman between 18 and 29 years old in good health and CMV-seronegative.

This chain joins TRBV7-3 and TRBJ2-5; D is unclear. The end of the DNA aligns better with TRBJ2-7, so the J call may be wrong. The CDR3 length is 16 residues. Germline V gene data show CDR1 as SGHTA and CDR2 as FQGTGA. CDR3 coding DNA: TGTGCCAGCAGCTTAATCCCCAGCCAAACACACTACGAGCAGTACTTC. Its translation is CASSLIPSQTHYEQYF.

The chain's CDR3 is CASSWSGTSPGNEQFF. As DNA, the CDR3 is TGTGCCAGCAGCTGGTCCGGGACTAGCCCGGGGAATGAGCAGTTCTTC. The chain links TRBV11-3 to TRBJ2-1; the match to TRBD2 covers 9 bases. J lost 7 bases, V lost 4 bases, and 11 bases had no gene match. Germline CDR1 and CDR2: SGHNT and YENEEA. The CDR3 contains 16 residues.

The chain is built from TRBV2 and TRBJ2-7; tentative D call: TRBD2 (5 bases). CDR3 length: 13 amino acids. V lost 7 bases and J lost 2, with 12 bases in between. In germline, CDR1 is SNHLY, CDR2 FYNNEI. The DNA of the CDR3 is TGTGCCAGCACAAAGGCTAGCCCCTACGAGCAGTACTTC. This encodes CASTKASPYEQYF.

The V gene is TRBV6-4, the J gene TRBJ2-7, with D tentatively TRBD2 (6 bases). Trimming left V 4 bases short and J 6 bases short, with 13 bases between. Germline CDR1 is MRHNA and CDR2 is SNTAGT. The CDR3 has 13 residues. The CDR3 is CASSAGVGGEQYF. The CDR3, as DNA: TGTGCCAGCAGTGCCGGGGTGGGGGGCGAGCAGTACTTC.

As DNA, the CDR3 is TGTGCCAGCAGTTCCCCCGTCAGCGGGGGTTTTAGCACAGATACGCAGTATTTT. It yields the protein CASSSPVSGGFSTDTQYF. V usage is TRBV11-3 and J usage is TRBJ2-3, with 8 bases fitting TRBD2. V dropped 6 bases and J dropped 0; count of bases not matched to a gene: 14. The CDR3 extends over 18 amino acids. Germline lookup yields CDR1 SGHNT and CDR2 YENEEA.

V is TRBV27 and J is TRBJ2-7; 9 nucleotides line up with TRBD2. Germline values: CDR1 MNHEY, CDR2 SMNVEV (reference sequence). The CDR3 contains 14 residues. The V and J ends lost 4 bases and 3 bases, in that order; junction bases with no gene match: 4. The CDR3 nucleotides read TGTGCCAGCAGTTGGGGCGGGAGGGTCTACGAGCAGTACTTC. Its protein is CASSWGGRVYEQYF.

The chain recombines TRBV7-2 with TRBJ2-1; D may be TRBD1 (5 bases). V lost 11 bases to trimming and J lost 5 bases, with 13 bases between them. CDR1 is SGHTA, CDR2 FQGNSA, per germline. The CDR3 runs to 12 residues. The chain's CDR3 is CAEQVFDNEQFF. DNA for the CDR3: TGTGCCGAACAGGTTTTCGACAATGAGCAGTTCTTC.

The chain couples TRBV7-2 to TRBJ2-7; 8 bases agree with TRBD1. V trimming: 5 bases; J trimming: 7 bases; junction bases outside the gene matches: 7. CDR1 is SGHTA, CDR2 FQGNSA, per germline. The CDR3 has 13 residues. CDR3 loop: CASSPQGAGEQYF. The CDR3 bases are TGTGCCAGCAGCCCCCAGGGGGCAGGTGAGCAGTACTTC. Looking up the rest from reference TRBV7-2 and TRBJ2-7 gives the full variable domain: GAGVSQSPSNKVTEKGKDVELRCDPISGHTALYWYRQSLGQGLEFLIYFQGNSAPDKSGLPSDRFSAERTGGSVSTLTIQRTQQEDSAVYLCASSPQGAGEQYFGPGTRLTVT.

The gene calls are TRBV27 and TRBJ2-3; maybe TRBD2 (6 bases). The germline V gene has CDR1 MNHEY and CDR2 SMNVEV (reference sequence). V was trimmed by 6 bases and J by 3 bases, leaving 13 bases between them. The CDR3 extends over 14 amino acids. In DNA, the CDR3 is TGTGCCAGCAGCTCCTGGGCGGGAACAGATACGCAGTATTTT. Translation: CASSSWAGTDTQYF.

This sequence joins TRBV6-1 and TRBJ2-7; D call uncertain. The CDR3 consists of 11 residues. The V end was cut by 6 bases, the J end by 3 bases, with 6 bases between. Germline CDR1 reads MNHNS; CDR2 reads SASEGT. CDR3 loop: CASRRDYEQYF. The DNA of the CDR3 is TGTGCCAGCAGGCGCGACTACGAGCAGTACTTC.

The CDR3 DNA follows: TGCGCCAGCAGCCAAGATCCGGCAGGGGAATTTAAGCAGCCCCAGCATTTT. It is translated as CASSQDPAGEFKQPQHF. The genes are TRBV4-3 and TRBJ1-5; perhaps TRBD1 as D (6 bases). The V end lost 0 bases, the J end lost 7 bases, and 19 bases lay between the germline ends. Germline V lookup: CDR1 LGHNA, CDR2 YSLEER. This CDR3 contains 17 residues.

This chain connects TRBV2 to TRBJ2-2; weak D call: TRBD2 (5 bases). CDR3 size: 14 residues. Germline CDR1 SNHLY, CDR2 FYNNEI. The V and J ends lost 8 bases and 3 bases respectively, with 13 bases between them. The CDR3 spells CASLEGRDTGELFF. The CDR3 DNA follows: TGTGCCAGCCTTGAGGGAAGGGACACCGGGGAGCTGTTTTTT.

CDR3 sequence (DNA): TGTGCCATCAGTGAGGGGACTTTCGGTCCTACCTACGAGCAGTACTTC. It codes for CAISEGTFGPTYEQYF. The V and J genes are TRBV10-3 and TRBJ2-7; D is possibly TRBD2 (6 bases). The length of the CDR3 is 16 residues. Trimming pared 2 bases from V and 2 bases from J, leaving 16 bases between. Germline values: CDR1 ENHRY, CDR2 SYGVKD.

The chain links TRBV7-9 to TRBJ2-3; tentatively, D is TRBD2 (5 bases). The CDR3 sequence is 12 residues long. Trimming cost V 8 bases and J 3 bases, with 9 bases left between them. Germline V gives CDR1 SEHNR, CDR2 FQNEAQ (reference sequence). CDR3 sequence (DNA): TGTGCCAGCGGAGGCGGGACAGATACGCAGTATTTT. This translates into CASGGGTDTQYF.

J is TRBJ1-1 and V is TRBV7-6; D is uncertain. V shed 2 bases and J shed 4 bases, with 14 bases lying between them. CDR3 length: 15 amino acids. Per the germline V gene, CDR1 is SGHVS and CDR2 is FNYEAQ. DNA for the CDR3: TGTGCCAGCAGCTTAAGTCCCCCGGGGAGCACTGAAGCTTTCTTT. It encodes CASSLSPPGSTEAFF.

V is TRBV6-5 and J is TRBJ1-2; a possible D gene is TRBD1 (6 bases). The V end lost 6 bases, the J end lost 0 bases, and 11 bases lay between the germline ends. This CDR3 spans 14 amino acids. Germline CDR1 reads MNHEY; CDR2 reads SVGAGI. The CDR3 region is CASSRGQSNYGYTF. CDR3 coding DNA: TGTGCCAGCAGCCGCGGACAGTCTAACTATGGCTACACCTTC.

With regard to this clone: A read error may produce the germline difference seen at one junction end. This chain links TRBV7-9 with TRBJ1-2; the D is unclear. Per the germline V gene, CDR1 is SEHNR and CDR2 is FQNEAQ (reference sequence). CDR3 length: 13 residues. CDR3 sequence: CASSLLSVSEPAF. DNA for the CDR3: TGTGCCAGCAGCTTACTCAGTGTGTCGGAGCCGGCTTTT.

V gene TRBV27 combines with J gene TRBJ2-7; a weak D match, TRBD1 (6 bases). V was cut by 5 bases and J by 3 bases, with 11 bases left in between. Germline-derived CDR1 and CDR2 are MNHEY and SMNVEV (reference sequence). The CDR3 length is 13 residues. This CDR3 reads CASSPRDNYEQYF. In nucleotides, the CDR3 is TGTGCCAGCAGTCCCCGGGACAACTACGAGCAGTACTTC.

This chain uses TRBV19 with TRBJ1-5, with TRBD1 as a possible D gene (5 bases). V lost 6 bases to trimming and J lost 2 bases, with 8 bases between them. The germline V gene has CDR1 LNHDA and CDR2 SQIVND (reference sequence). This CDR3 is built from 13 residues. Here the CDR3 DNA reads TGTGCCAGTAGGACAGTTGGCAATCAGCCCCAGCATTTT. This encodes CASRTVGNQPQHF.

This clone was seen a handful of times. V and J are TRBV6-1 and TRBJ2-1, with TRBD2 matching over 12 bases. Germline assignment: CDR1 MNHNS and CDR2 SASEGT. V dropped 2 bases and J dropped 9; count of bases not matched to a gene: 5. The CDR3 is 15 residues long. The CDR3 nucleotides are TGTGCCAGCAGTGAACTAGCGGGGGGGCCCCGTGAGCAGTTCTTC. Encoded protein: CASSELAGGPREQFF.